This T cell receptor beta chain was identified during a study of CD8+ T cells in alopecia areata. Documented treatment: oral pan-JAK inhibitor, 5-10 mg twice daily. cDNA prepared by RNA extraction and subsequent reverse transcription served as the template for sequencing. Profiled with immunoSEQ multiplex PCR; TCRdb holds only in-frame clones, not every one. Counted here are fewer than 250,000 clones, approximately 47% occurring once; the ten biggest clones make up roughly 2.6%. Trimming took off 0 bases at V and 5 bases at J, with 14 bases between the two ends. Germline V gene lookup returns CDR1 LGHNA and CDR2 YNFKEQ. The CDR3 consists of 15 residues. This clone turned up a few times. Its specificity is unknown. General observations from the study: Clarity of TCR sharing across patients fell short of that in mice, possibly HLA-related. Significant decreases in scalp clonality and expanded CD8+ clones followed tofacitinib treatment. Researchers report lesional scalp, most notably alopecia totalis/universalis, outstripped normal scalp in clonality.

This sequence joins TRBV4-2 and TRBJ2-7; D might be TRBD2 (5 bases). This TCR was sampled from a human donor with alopecia areata. The specimen comprised CD4+ T cells sorted from blood, sampled at roughly week 38, from a patient treated with tofacitinib. The CDR3 nucleotides are TGTGCCAGCAGCCAAGATGGCACTGCCGGGGACGAGCAGTACTTC. It translates to CASSQDGTAGDEQYF.